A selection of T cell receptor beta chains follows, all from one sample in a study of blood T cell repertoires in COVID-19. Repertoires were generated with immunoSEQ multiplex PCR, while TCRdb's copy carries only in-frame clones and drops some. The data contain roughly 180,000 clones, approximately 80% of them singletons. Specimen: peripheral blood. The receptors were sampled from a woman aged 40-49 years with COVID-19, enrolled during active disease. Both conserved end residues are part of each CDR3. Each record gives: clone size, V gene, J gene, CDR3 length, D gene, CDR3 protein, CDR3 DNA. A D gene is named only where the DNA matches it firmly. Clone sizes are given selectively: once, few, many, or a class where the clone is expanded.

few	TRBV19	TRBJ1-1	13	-	CASSTGGISEAFF	TGTGCCAGTAGCACGGGGGGGATTAGTGAAGCTTTCTTT
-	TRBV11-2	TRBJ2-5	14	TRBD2	CASRNRGGSETQYF	TGTGCCAGCAGAAACCGGGGGGGATCGGAGACCCAGTACTTC
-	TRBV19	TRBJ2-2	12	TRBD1	CASREDRGELFF	TGTGCCAGTAGGGAGGACAGGGGAGAGCTGTTTTTT
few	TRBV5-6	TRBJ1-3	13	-	CASSLSSGNTIYF	TGTGCCAGCAGCTTGAGTAGTGGAAACACCATATATTTT
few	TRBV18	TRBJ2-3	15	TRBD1	CASSPGTGSTDTQYF	TGTGCCAGCTCACCAGGGACAGGGAGCACAGATACGCAGTATTTT
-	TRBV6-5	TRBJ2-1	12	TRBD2	CAVTSGRNEQFF	TGTGCCGTAACCAGCGGGAGGAATGAGCAGTTCTTC
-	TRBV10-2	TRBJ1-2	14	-	CATSPNRANYGYTF	TGCGCCACCTCTCCGAACAGGGCTAACTATGGCTACACCTTC
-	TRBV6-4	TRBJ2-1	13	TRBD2	CASSELRGVKQFF	TGTGCCAGCAGTGAATTGCGGGGGGTCAAGCAGTTCTTC
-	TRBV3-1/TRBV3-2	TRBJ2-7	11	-	CASSLQYEQYF	TGTGCCAGCAGCCTCCAGTACGAGCAGTACTTC
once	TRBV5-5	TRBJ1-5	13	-	CASKGGGNQPQHF	TGTGCCAGCAAAGGGGGAGGGAATCAGCCCCAGCATTTT
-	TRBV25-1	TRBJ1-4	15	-	CASSDRVATNEKLFF	TGTGCCAGCAGTGACCGGGTAGCAACTAATGAAAAACTGTTTTTT
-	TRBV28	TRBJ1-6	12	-	CASSSTGSPLHF	TGTGCCAGCAGCTCAACAGGTTCACCCCTCCACTTT
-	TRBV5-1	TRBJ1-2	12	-	CASSETGGGYTF	TGCGCCAGCAGCGAAACCGGGGGTGGCTACACCTTC
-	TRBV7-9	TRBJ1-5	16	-	CASSLAAVGSNQPQHF	TGTGCCAGCAGCTTAGCGGCGGTGGGTAGCAATCAGCCCCAGCATTTT
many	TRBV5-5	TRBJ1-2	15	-	CASSLAITDNYGYTF	TGTGCCAGCAGCTTGGCGATCACAGATAACTATGGCTACACCTTC
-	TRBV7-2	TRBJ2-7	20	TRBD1	CASSLADPGQGALLSYEQYF	TGTGCCAGCAGCTTAGCTGACCCGGGACAGGGGGCCCTTCTCTCCTACGAGCAGTACTTC
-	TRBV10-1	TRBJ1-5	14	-	CASRGDNFNQPQHF	TGCGCCAGCAGGGGGGACAATTTCAATCAGCCCCAGCATTTT
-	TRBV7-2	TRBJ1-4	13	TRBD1	CASSGRQGAKLFF	TGTGCCAGCAGCGGAAGACAGGGAGCAAAACTGTTTTTT
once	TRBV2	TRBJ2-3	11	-	CASRGGDTQYF	TGTGCCAGCAGGGGAGGAGATACGCAGTATTTT
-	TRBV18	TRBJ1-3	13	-	CASPRGPGNTIYF	TGTGCCAGCCCGCGGGGTCCCGGAAACACCATATATTTT
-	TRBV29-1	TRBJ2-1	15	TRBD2	CSVAGRDSGSNEQFF	TGCAGCGTTGCGGGGCGCGATAGCGGGAGTAATGAGCAGTTCTTC
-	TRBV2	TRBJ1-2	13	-	CASSEVPVRGYTF	TGTGCCAGCAGTGAAGTCCCGGTTCGGGGCTACACCTTC
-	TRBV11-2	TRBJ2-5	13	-	CASSLGRQETQYF	TGTGCCAGCAGCTTAGGGCGGCAAGAGACCCAGTACTTC
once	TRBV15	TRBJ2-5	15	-	CATSSGEGPQETQYF	TGTGCCACCAGCTCAGGAGAGGGTCCCCAAGAGACCCAGTACTTC
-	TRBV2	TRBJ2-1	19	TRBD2	CASSEGTSGRGDFYNEQFF	TGTGCCAGCAGTGAAGGGACTAGCGGGAGGGGGGACTTCTACAATGAGCAGTTCTTC
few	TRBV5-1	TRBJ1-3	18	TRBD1	CASSLSGQGGNSGNTIYF	TGCGCCAGCAGCTTGTCGGGACAGGGTGGTAACTCTGGAAACACCATATATTTT